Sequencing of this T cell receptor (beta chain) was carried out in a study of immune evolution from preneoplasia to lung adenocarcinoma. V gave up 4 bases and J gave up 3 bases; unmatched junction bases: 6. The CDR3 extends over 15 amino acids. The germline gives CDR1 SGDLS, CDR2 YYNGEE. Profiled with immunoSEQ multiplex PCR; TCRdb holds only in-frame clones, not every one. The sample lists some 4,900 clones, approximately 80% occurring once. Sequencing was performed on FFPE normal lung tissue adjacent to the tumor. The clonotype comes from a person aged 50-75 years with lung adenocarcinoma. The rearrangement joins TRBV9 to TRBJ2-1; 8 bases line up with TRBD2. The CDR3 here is CASSSSGSIYNEQFF. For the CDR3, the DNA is TGTGCCAGCAGCTCCAGCGGGAGTATCTACAATGAGCAGTTCTTC.